This paragraph reports one TCR beta chain. The sample is drawn from a study of shared clonotypes between healthy human individuals. Method: immunoSEQ multiplex PCR; TCRdb's copy keeps in-frame clones and lacks some. Of approximately 620,000 clones listed, 97% are singletons. This CDR3 region has 12 residues. Germline V gene data show CDR1 as MNHNS and CDR2 as SASEGT. Between the trimmed V and J ends, which lost 8 bases and 8 bases, there was a span of 15 bases. The TCR was taken from a woman in her twenties or thirties in good health. The chain couples TRBV6-1 to TRBJ1-2; TRBD1 might be the D (6 bases). Source material: naive CD4+ T cells sorted from blood. Indicated subset: CD45RA+ positively selected. CDR3 region: CASGGGGAGYTF. Here the CDR3 DNA reads TGTGCCAGCGGGGGTGGGGGCGCGGGCTACACCTTC.